This TCR beta chain was profiled in a study of long-term antiretroviral therapy in people with HIV. This was the immunoSEQ v3.0 assay at survey level. Repertoires were generated with immunoSEQ multiplex PCR, while TCRdb's copy carries only in-frame clones and drops some. The data hold about 23,000 clones, with roughly four fifths observed a single time. A note on this clone: Antigen specificity is unknown.

Germline lookup yields CDR1 SGHVS and CDR2 FQNEAQ. The CDR3 is made up of 15 amino acids. The J segment lost 3 bases and the V segment lost 3 bases, leaving 3 bases of the junction unmatched. Broader study findings: HIV repertoires spanned narrower CDR3 length ranges than controls. Once patients were on ART, diversity went higher but still fell short of transplant donor controls. Clones showing expansion before ART dominated the repertoire at all time points.

The sample here was unsorted PBMCs, taken 0.3 years after starting antiretroviral therapy. This clonotype was sampled from a man aged 50 or older with HIV. The chain uses TRBV7-8 and TRBJ2-1; 9 nucleotides line up with TRBD2. The CDR3 DNA sequence: TGTGCCAGCAGCTTGCTAGCGGGGAACTACAATGAGCAGTTCTTC. It translates to CASSLLAGNYNEQFF.